The 2 T cell receptor beta chains given below trace back to one sample, sequenced in a study of CD4 and CD8 cells across lung adenocarcinoma regions. TCRdb itself ran the PCR reads through MiXCR, one entry per CDR3 protein. The sample yields about 16,000 distinct CDR3 sequences, around 50% seen once. Specimen: CD8+ T cells from the center of a lung tumor. The source of these receptors is a female donor with lung adenocarcinoma. The CD4 and CD8 labels of this study may be unreliable.

This clonotype came up a few times. The chain employs TRBV27 and TRBJ2-7; 9 bases match TRBD1. This CDR3 comprises 15 residues. Germline assignment: CDR1 MNHEY and CDR2 SMNVEV (reference sequence). V lost 5 bases and J lost 3; bases outside the gene matches: 8. The CDR3 loop reads CASSVTGGTVYEQYF. CDR3 in DNA: TGTGCCAGCAGTGTCACAGGGGGCACTGTCTACGAGCAGTACTTC.

For this clonotype: Mismatch with germline at one junction end may stem from a read error. The chain couples TRBV11-2 to TRBJ2-5; D gene uncertain. Germline loops: CDR1 SGHAT, CDR2 FQNNGV. The CDR3 totals 14 residues. The CDR3 spells CASSLDLKQETQYF. The CDR3 bases are TGTGCCAGCAGCTTAGATCTAAAACAAGAGACCCAGTATTTC.